A selection of T cell receptor beta chains follows, all from one sample in a study of regulatory T cells in long-lasting Graves disease. From the multiplex PCR reads, TCRdb called clonotypes with MiXCR, one entry per CDR3 protein. This table holds roughly 610,000 distinct CDR3 sequences, around 16% found once. These same records also appear under a second study, on T cells in Graves' hyperthyroidism and ophthalmopathy.

The sequenced sample was peripheral blood mononuclear cells (PBMCs), obtained at new diagnosis, from a patient treated with antithyroid drugs. The receptors shown here come from a man younger than 35 with Graves disease. The CDR3 runs from the conserved cysteine through the conserved F or W. D genes are given only for firm matches. Where a row states a size, it is once, few, many or the class of an expanded clone; other rows omit it.

clone_size,j_call,d_call,v_call,cdr3_aa,cdr3_nt
many,TRBJ1-2,-,TRBV24-1,CATSDLTDYGYTF,TGTGCCACCAGTGATTTGACCGACTATGGCTACACCTTC
many,TRBJ1-5,TRBD1,TRBV5-6,CASSPRDSLNQPQHF,TGTGCCAGCAGCCCCCGGGACAGCCTCAATCAGCCCCAGCATTTT
-,TRBJ2-7,-,TRBV7-9,CASSRDGGGTSYEQYF,TGTGCCAGCAGCCGTGACGGTGGCGGGACCTCCTACGAGCAGTACTTC
-,TRBJ1-2,TRBD1,TRBV5-1,CASSNRQGADGYTF,TGCGCCAGCAGCAATCGACAGGGGGCGGATGGCTACACCTTC
few,TRBJ1-4,-,TRBV30,CAWSVLDEKLFF,TGTGCCTGGAGTGTACTTGATGAAAAACTGTTTTTT
-,TRBJ1-4,TRBD1,TRBV7-9,CASSQSSGGAGKLFF,TGTGCCAGCAGCCAATCTTCAGGGGGCGCCGGAAAACTGTTTTTT
many,TRBJ1-1,-,TRBV11-2,CASSLDEGGTEAFF,TGTGCCAGCAGCTTAGATGAGGGTGGCACTGAAGCTTTCTTT
-,TRBJ2-5,-,TRBV29-1,CSVGGGGGETQYF,TGCAGCGTGGGGGGGGGCGGTGGAGAGACCCAGTACTTC
many,TRBJ1-2,-,TRBV20-1,CSAAQPGYSNYGYTF,TGCAGTGCCGCCCAGCCCGGGTATTCTAACTATGGCTACACCTTC
few,TRBJ2-3,TRBD2,TRBV7-9,CASSSIAGGGSNTDTQYF,TGTGCCAGCAGCTCAATAGCGGGAGGGGGATCTAACACAGATACGCAGTATTTT
-,TRBJ1-3,-,TRBV7-8,CASSLVRPKSGNTIYF,TGTGCCAGCAGCTTAGTACGGCCGAAATCTGGAAACACCATATATTTT
many,TRBJ2-7,-,TRBV7-3,CASSLNGGYEQYF,TGTGCCAGCAGCTTAAACGGGGGCTACGAGCAGTACTTC
many,TRBJ2-7,-,TRBV28,CASKTTVPYEQYF,TGTGCCAGCAAAACGACAGTACCCTACGAGCAGTACTTC
many,TRBJ2-5,TRBD1,TRBV29-1,CSVDEDRGNQETQYF,TGCAGCGTTGATGAAGACAGGGGTAACCAAGAGACCCAGTACTTC
many,TRBJ2-7,-,TRBV30,CAWSVRFEQYF,TGTGCCTGGAGTGTACGGTTCGAGCAGTACTTC
few,TRBJ2-7,-,TRBV6-5,CASSYATGKYEQYF,TGTGCCAGCAGTTACGCTACAGGGAAGTACGAGCAGTACTTC
few,TRBJ2-1,TRBD2,TRBV20-1,CSARLAGGPVNNEQFF,TGCAGTGCGCGACTAGCGGGGGGTCCGGTGAACAATGAGCAGTTCTTC
many,TRBJ2-1,TRBD2,TRBV5-1,CASRQSAGGYNEQFF,TGCGCCAGCAGACAGTCAGCGGGAGGGTACAATGAGCAGTTCTTC
few,TRBJ1-4,-,TRBV5-1,CASSLVAGNEKLFF,TGCGCCAGCAGCTTGGTTGCCGGGAATGAAAAACTGTTTTTT
many,TRBJ2-3,-,TRBV19,CASSTGTDTQYF,TGTGCCAGCAGCACCGGCACAGATACGCAGTATTTT
many,TRBJ1-4,-,TRBV27,CASSPAGSGDEKLFF,TGTGCCAGCAGTCCAGCAGGGAGTGGGGATGAAAAACTGTTTTTT
-,TRBJ2-7,TRBD1,TRBV4-1,CASSQEQGTYEQYF,TGCGCCAGCAGCCAAGAACAGGGGACCTACGAGCAGTACTTC
once,TRBJ1-2,-,TRBV12-3/TRBV12-4,CASSPLRSESDNYGYTF,TGTGCCAGCAGCCCCCTAAGATCAGAGTCCGATAACTATGGCTACACCTTC
-,TRBJ2-3,TRBD2,TRBV20-1,CSALPGTSGPQGGHTDTQYF,TGCAGTGCTCTTCCCGGGACTAGCGGGCCCCAGGGGGGGCACACAGATACGCAGTATTTT
few,TRBJ1-1,-,TRBV7-9,CASSFRAAQIGNTEAFF,TGTGCCAGCAGCTTCAGGGCCGCCCAAATCGGGAACACTGAAGCTTTCTTT
-,TRBJ1-1,-,TRBV14,CASSRNRGVFAEAFF,TGTGCCAGCAGCCGTAACCGGGGGGTTTTCGCTGAAGCTTTCTTT
many,TRBJ2-3,TRBD2,TRBV20-1,CSAYSSGRAGPDTQYF,TGCAGTGCTTACAGTAGCGGGAGGGCCGGTCCCGATACGCAGTATTTT
many,TRBJ2-3,TRBD2,TRBV3-1,CASSQASGGSTDTQYF,TGTGCCAGCAGCCAGGCATCGGGCGGGAGTACAGATACGCAGTATTTT
few,TRBJ2-5,-,TRBV6-5,CASSYGQGQETQYF,TGTGCCAGCAGTTACGGCCAGGGCCAAGAGACCCAGTACTTC
few,TRBJ2-5,-,TRBV4-2,CASSQGLGVQETQYF,TGTGCCAGCAGCCAAGGGTTGGGGGTCCAAGAGACCCAGTACTTC
few,TRBJ1-2,-,TRBV12-3/TRBV12-4,CASGPSTYRGYGYTF,TGTGCCAGCGGTCCCTCCACCTACCGGGGCTATGGCTACACCTTC
few,TRBJ2-1,TRBD1,TRBV18,CASSITGTGEVSVQFF,TGTGCCAGCTCAATCACCGGGACAGGGGAGGTTAGTGTGCAGTTCTTC
many,TRBJ2-1,-,TRBV7-8,CASSLEAGYNEQFF,TGTGCCAGCAGCTTAGAGGCTGGCTACAATGAGCAGTTCTTC
-,TRBJ2-5,-,TRBV19,CASSKVSDQETQYF,TGTGCCAGTAGTAAAGTCTCAGACCAAGAGACCCAGTACTTC
-,TRBJ2-1,-,TRBV4-1,CASSHPGNEQFF,TGCGCCAGCAGCCACCCGGGAAATGAGCAGTTCTTC
many,TRBJ2-7,TRBD1,TRBV20-1,CSAQRGQGKNEQYF,TGCAGTGCTCAGCGGGGACAGGGTAAGAACGAGCAGTACTTC
-,TRBJ2-1,TRBD2,TRBV6-5,CASSYSTSGLVINEQFF,TGTGCCAGCAGTTACTCGACATCGGGACTAGTAATCAATGAGCAGTTCTTC
many,TRBJ2-7,-,TRBV7-9,CASSPGRGYEQYF,TGTGCCAGCAGCCCGGGTCGGGGCTACGAGCAGTACTTC
-,TRBJ2-5,-,TRBV5-4,CASSPGVLETQYF,TGTGCCAGCAGCCCGGGGGTTCTGGAGACCCAGTACTTC
many,TRBJ1-2,TRBD1,TRBV6-1,CASSRQGFYGYTF,TGTGCCAGCAGTAGACAGGGGTTCTATGGCTACACCTTC
-,TRBJ1-1,TRBD1,TRBV6-1,CASSPLQGSATEAFF,TGTGCCAGCAGTCCTCTACAGGGGAGTGCCACTGAAGCTTTCTTT
few,TRBJ2-3,TRBD1,TRBV13,CASSLGLRQGTTDTQYF,TGTGCCAGCAGCTTAGGACTTAGACAGGGCACCACAGATACGCAGTATTTT
few,TRBJ1-6,-,TRBV3-1,CASSPHSNSPLHF,TGTGCCAGCAGCCCCCACAGTAATTCACCCCTCCACTTT
many,TRBJ2-3,-,TRBV7-8,CASSSKRVGSVDTQYF,TGTGCCAGCAGCTCCAAGCGGGTGGGCTCTGTAGATACGCAGTATTTT
-,TRBJ1-5,-,TRBV12-3/TRBV12-4,CASSRLQGLQPQHF,TGTGCCAGCAGTCGATTACAGGGCTTACAGCCCCAGCATTTT
many,TRBJ1-1,TRBD1,TRBV2,CASRLGTGPNPPWEAFF,TGTGCCAGCAGACTAGGGACAGGGCCAAATCCCCCCTGGGAAGCTTTCTTT
-,TRBJ2-2,TRBD2,TRBV4-2,CASSQDNLAGGSGELFF,TGTGCCAGCAGCCAAGATAACCTAGCGGGAGGGTCCGGGGAGCTGTTTTTT
many,TRBJ2-7,-,TRBV7-9,CASSSGRYEQYF,TGTGCCAGCTCATCAGGGAGATACGAGCAGTACTTC
-,TRBJ1-4,-,TRBV11-2,CASSGPGRYNEKLFF,TGTGCCAGCAGCGGGCCAGGCAGATATAATGAAAAACTGTTTTTT
-,TRBJ2-5,-,TRBV29-1,CSAVKTQYF,TGCAGCGCGGTGAAGACCCAGTACTTC
-,TRBJ1-2,-,TRBV5-1,CASSVEDSGGYTF,TGCGCCAGCAGTGTGGAAGACTCGGGGGGCTACACCTTC
many,TRBJ1-4,TRBD1,TRBV12-3/TRBV12-4,CASGNYRGHEKLFF,TGTGCCAGCGGGAATTACAGGGGCCACGAAAAACTGTTTTTT
-,TRBJ2-5,-,TRBV7-9,CASSPPREQETQYF,TGTGCCAGCAGCCCCCCACGTGAACAAGAGACCCAGTACTTC